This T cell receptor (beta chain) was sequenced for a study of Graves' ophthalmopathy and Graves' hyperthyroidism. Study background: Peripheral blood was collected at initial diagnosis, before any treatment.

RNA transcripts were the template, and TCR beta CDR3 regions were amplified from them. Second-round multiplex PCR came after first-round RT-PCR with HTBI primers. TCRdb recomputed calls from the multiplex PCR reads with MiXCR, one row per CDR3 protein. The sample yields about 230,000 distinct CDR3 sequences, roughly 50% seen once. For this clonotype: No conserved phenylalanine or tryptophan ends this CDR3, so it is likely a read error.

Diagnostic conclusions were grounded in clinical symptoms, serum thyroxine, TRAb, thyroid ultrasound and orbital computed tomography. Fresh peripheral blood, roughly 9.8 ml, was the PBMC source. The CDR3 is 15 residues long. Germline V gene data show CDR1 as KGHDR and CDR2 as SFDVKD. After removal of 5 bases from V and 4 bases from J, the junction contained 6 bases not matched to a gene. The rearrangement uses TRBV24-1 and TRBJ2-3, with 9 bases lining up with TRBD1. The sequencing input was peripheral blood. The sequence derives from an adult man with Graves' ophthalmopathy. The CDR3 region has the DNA TGTGCCACCAGTGCTGGGACAGGGAGCGCAGATACGCAGTATCTT. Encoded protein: CATSAGTGSADTQYL.